In this sample, the clone carrying this T cell receptor beta chain turned up a few times. In TCRdb, the 5' RACE reads were re-called with MiXCR into one record per CDR3 protein. The sample lists 750,000 to 950,000 distinct CDR3 sequences, 12% occurring once. This sample was included in a study of identical twins. CDR1 SEHNR and CDR2 FQNEAQ come from the germline V gene (reference sequence). This CDR3 spans 16 amino acids. V lost 5 bases and J lost 0; bases outside the gene matches: 8. The same data also went into a second study, on yellow fever vaccine responses in identical twins.

This chain connects TRBV7-9 to TRBJ2-7; TRBD2 aligns across 9 bases. Input material: PBMCs. The TCR originated in a woman under 30 in good health. CDR3 nucleotides: TGTGCCAGCAGCCAGCCCGGGACTAGCTCCTCCTACGAGCAGTACTTC. Its protein is CASSQPGTSSSYEQYF. Filled out from reference TRBV7-9 and TRBJ2-7, the complete variable domain reads DTGVSQNPRHKITKRGQNVTFRCDPISEHNRLYWYRQTLGQGPEFLTYFQNEAQLEKSRLLSDRFSAERPKGSFSTLEIQRTEQGDSAMYLCASSQPGTSSSYEQYFGPGTRLTVT.